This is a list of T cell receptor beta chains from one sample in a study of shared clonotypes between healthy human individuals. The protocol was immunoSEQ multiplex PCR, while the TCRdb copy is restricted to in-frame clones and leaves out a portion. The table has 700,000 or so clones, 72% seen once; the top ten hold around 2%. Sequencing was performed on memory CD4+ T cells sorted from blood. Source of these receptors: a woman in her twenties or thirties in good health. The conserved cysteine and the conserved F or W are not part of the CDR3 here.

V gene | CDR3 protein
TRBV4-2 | ASSQAPFGSSKDTGELF
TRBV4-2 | ASSRRTSGTTDTQY
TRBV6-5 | ASRKVTAAYEQY
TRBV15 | ATSRDILGVNEQY
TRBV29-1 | SVDGSSGQSSYNEQF
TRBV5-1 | ASHGSGSGTGELF
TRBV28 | ASSLTGSPSPLH
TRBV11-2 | ASSPADGTDTQY
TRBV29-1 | SVDYTTDTQY
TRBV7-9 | ASSSGQYMNTEAF
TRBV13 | ASSLGTSGSTSTDTQY
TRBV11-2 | ASSSQIDLSSYEQY
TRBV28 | ASIRVTKDYEQY
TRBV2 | ASSEMGGGSYNEQF
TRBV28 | ASSSIANPGQGMAYEQY
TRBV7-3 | ASSSGQNLYNEQF
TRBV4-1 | ASRQAPIVNYGYT
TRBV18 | ASSPPSGRAAGELF
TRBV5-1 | ASSLAAGVGNEQF
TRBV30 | AWSATGVYGYT
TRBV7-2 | ASSGTRSGELF
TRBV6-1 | ASREGLAVRQTQY
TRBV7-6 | ASSPQRDYGYT
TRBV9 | ASSPGAGRASLYEQY
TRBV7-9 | ASSLSPTQETQY
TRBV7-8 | ASSLGGTGGNEKLF
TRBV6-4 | ASSVLGHTDTQY
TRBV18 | ASSPQDRNYT
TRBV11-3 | ASSFFDQPQH
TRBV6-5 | ATRGQGTSYEQY
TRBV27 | ASSLGHSGNTIY
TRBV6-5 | ASRHRDTYEQY
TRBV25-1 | ASSDTGTSAFLETQY
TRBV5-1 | ASSHRGSYEQY
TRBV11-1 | ASSLKLQGAGEQY
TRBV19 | ASSIGTGPTDTQY
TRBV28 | ASSSPPGRGFIHEQY
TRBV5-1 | ASSERTGDSDSMNTGELF
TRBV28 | ASSQFPGANVLT
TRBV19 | ASSIGLSRNTEAF